One sample yielded the 15 T cell receptor beta chains listed below, sequenced in a study of T-cell memory formation after mild COVID-19. One entry per CDR3 protein, called by TCRdb with MiXCR from the 5' RACE reads. The table includes under 550,000 distinct CDR3 sequences, under 20% detected once. The sample was PBMCs or a T cell subset sorted from them (not recorded which). The receptors come from a man in his late teens or twenties who had mild COVID-19 (a few samples of this study predate the infection). Cell type and time point are not known.

The genes are TRBV7-2 and TRBJ2-7; 10 bases map to TRBD2. Unmatched junction bases numbered 8, after V lost 5 bases and J lost 4 bases. Looked up from germline, CDR1 is SGHTA and CDR2 is FQGNSA. This CDR3 has 15 amino acids. CDR3 sequence: CASSIRAGGAYEQYV. The CDR3 DNA follows: TGTGCCAGCAGCATCAGAGCGGGGGGGGCTTACGAGCAGTACGTC.

The CDR3 nucleotides are TGCAGCGTGAAGGACAGGGGCAATTCACCCCTCCACTTT. Translating it yields CSVKDRGNSPLHF. This chain uses TRBV29-1 with TRBJ1-6, with TRBD1 matching 9 bases. The trim removed 6 bases at V and 7 bases at J, leaving 4 bases unmatched. The CDR3 sequence is 13 residues long. The germline V gene encodes CDR1 SQVTM and CDR2 ANQGSEA.

There are many counts of this clonotype. The rearrangement uses TRBV5-1 and TRBJ2-1; no clear D gene. Germline assignment: CDR1 SGHRS and CDR2 YFSETQ. V was clipped by 4 bases and J by 7 bases, with 15 bases between them. The CDR3 runs 14 residues. The CDR3 coding sequence is TGCGCCAGCAGCCTCCAGATAACCACTAATGAGCAGTTCTTC. This sequence encodes CASSLQITTNEQFF.

The table lists this clonotype with a few counts. This rearrangement joins TRBV24-1 to TRBJ2-3; the match to TRBD2 covers 7 bases. The junction had 4 bases not matched to a gene; V was cut back by 7 bases and J by 1 base. The germline gives CDR1 KGHDR, CDR2 SFDVKD. CDR3 length equals 14 residues. The CDR3 protein is CATRSGKGTDTQYF. In DNA, the CDR3 is TGTGCCACCAGGAGCGGGAAGGGCACAGATACGCAGTATTTT.

The rearrangement joins TRBV5-1 to TRBJ2-3, with no clear D. V shed 3 bases and J shed 0 bases, with 14 bases lying between them. The length of the CDR3 is 16 residues. Germline lookup yields CDR1 SGHRS and CDR2 YFSETQ. CDR3 coding DNA: TGCGCCAGCAGCTCGCCTCTAGAGATTAGCACAGATACGCAGTATTTT. It translates to CASSSPLEISTDTQYF.

At least ten counts were recorded for this clonotype. The chain uses TRBV19 and TRBJ1-5; D possibly corresponds to TRBD1 (5 bases). CDR3 size: 14 residues. CDR1 is LNHDA, CDR2 SQIVND, per germline (reference sequence). V shed 3 bases and J shed 7 bases, with 13 bases lying between them. The CDR3 region is CASSITGGRQPQHF. The CDR3 coding sequence is TGTGCCAGTAGTATCACCGGGGGTAGGCAGCCCCAGCATTTT. Together with reference TRBV19 and TRBJ1-5, the CDR3 gives the full variable domain: DGGITQSPKYLFRKEGQNVTLSCEQNLNHDAMYWYRQDPGQGLRLIYYSQIVNDFQKGDIAEGYSVSREKKESFPLTVTSAQKNPTAFYLCASSITGGRQPQHFGDGTRLSIL.

This clonotype was seen a handful of times. This rearrangement joins TRBV7-6 to TRBJ2-1; no clear D gene. This CDR3 is 14 amino acids long. Trimming took 1 base from V and 6 from J, leaving 10 bases between them. Looked up from germline, CDR1 is SGHVS and CDR2 is FNYEAQ. CDR3: CASSLGGRTNEQFF. The CDR3 DNA reads TGTGCCAGCAGCTTAGGAGGCAGGACCAATGAGCAGTTCTTC.

This clonotype was detected only a few times. This sequence joins TRBV9 and TRBJ2-3; possibly TRBD2 for D (5 bases). CDR3 length equals 12 residues. Germline CDR1 SGDLS, CDR2 YYNGEE. Trimming removed 2 bases from V and 6 bases from J, with 7 bases in between. CDR3 DNA sequence: TGTGCCAGCAGCGTGGGAGTCGATACGCAGTATTTT. As protein: CASSVGVDTQYF.

A few counts support this clonotype. The rearrangement uses TRBV6-7 and TRBJ1-1, with 8 bases that match TRBD1. TRBV6-7 is designated an ORF whose function remains uncertain. V gave up 6 bases and J gave up 3 bases; unmatched junction bases: 0. CDR3 size: 12 residues. CDR3 in DNA: TGTGCCAGCAGGGGACAGGACACTGAAGCTTTCTTT. It encodes CASRGQDTEAFF.

This clonotype was observed a few times. The chain has TRBV20-1 and TRBJ2-3; D possibly uses TRBD1 or TRBD2 (5 bases each). CDR3 size: 18 residues. Trimming pared 0 bases from V and 2 bases from J, leaving 21 bases between. Germline V gene lookup returns CDR1 DFQATT and CDR2 SNEGSKA (reference sequence). As DNA, the CDR3 is TGCAGTGCTAGAGATCCCGCTTATACCGGGGACCTCACAGATACGCAGTATTTT. This gives the protein CSARDPAYTGDLTDTQYF.

In its sample, this clonotype was seen a few times. The chain is built from TRBV7-2 and TRBJ2-2; TRBD2 is a possible D gene (6 bases). The CDR3 is 17 residues long. V gave up 4 bases and J gave up 8 bases, with 23 bases separating them. Germline CDR1 and CDR2: SGHTA and FQGNSA. CDR3 sequence (DNA): TGTGCCAGCAGCTGGGGGAGGAGGTCCGAACGTCGTGGGGAGCTGTTTTTT. Residues: CASSWGRRSERRGELFF.

Only a few counts were recorded for this clonotype. The V gene is TRBV7-8, the J gene TRBJ2-6, with D possibly TRBD2 on 6 matching bases. Per germline, CDR1 SGHVS and CDR2 FQNEAQ. The CDR3 covers 15 residues. The ends were cut back, 5 bases at V and 3 bases at J, with 11 bases in the middle. CDR3 in amino acids: CASSEGLLGANVLTF. Here the CDR3 DNA reads TGTGCCAGCAGCGAGGGACTCCTTGGGGCCAACGTCCTGACTTTC.

V and J are TRBV12-3 or TRBV12-4 and TRBJ2-2; 8 nucleotides align to TRBD1. The CDR3 covers 13 residues. J lost 4 bases, V lost 7 bases, and 2 bases had no gene match. The DNA of the CDR3 is TGTGCCAGCACCCAGGGGGCCACCGGGGAGCTGTTTTTT. Translating it yields CASTQGATGELFF.

The V call is TRBV12-3 or TRBV12-4, the J call TRBJ1-3; TRBD1 is a possible D gene (6 bases). V was shortened by 7 bases and J by 8 bases, with 15 bases between the two germline ends. The CDR3 runs to 13 residues. The CDR3: CASTLTGTYTIYF. The CDR3, as DNA: TGTGCCAGCACCCTTACAGGGACGTACACCATATATTTT.

The J gene is TRBJ2-1, the V gene TRBV5-1, with 9 bases fitting TRBD1. Germline assignment: CDR1 SGHRS and CDR2 YFSETQ. The CDR3 is made up of 15 amino acids. The trim removed 2 bases at V and 4 bases at J, leaving 4 bases unmatched. CDR3 residues: CASSFRDREYNEQFF. DNA of the CDR3: TGCGCCAGCAGCTTCCGGGACAGGGAGTACAATGAGCAGTTCTTC.